Given below is one T cell receptor (beta chain) in context. Measured with immunoSEQ multiplex PCR; TCRdb has only the in-frame clones, and not every one. The table includes under 130,000 clones, more than 80% detected once. The data belong to a study of blood T cell repertoires in COVID-19. The overall study: Samples came from the United States, Italy and Spain, spanning acute and convalescent COVID-19.

The CDR3 consists of 14 residues. The ends were cut back, 3 bases at V and 5 bases at J, with 13 bases in the middle. Germline-derived CDR1 and CDR2 are GTSNPN and SVGIG (reference sequence). Material: peripheral blood. The sequence was obtained from a woman aged 80 or older with acute or convalescent COVID-19. The chain links TRBV30 to TRBJ2-2; D ambiguous. The CDR3 DNA reads TGTGCCTGGAGAAAGTTCTCTCGGACCGGGGAGCTGTTTTTT. Translated, it gives CAWRKFSRTGELFF. The full variable domain, its missing parts supplied by reference TRBV30 and TRBJ2-2, is SQTIHQWPATLVQPVGSPLSLECTVEGTSNPNLYWYRQAAGRGLQLLFYSVGIGQISSEVPQNLSASRPQDRQFILSSKKLLLSDSGFYLCAWRKFSRTGELFFGEGSRLTVL.